These 23 T cell receptor beta chains were all obtained from the same sample, sequenced in a study of cytomegalovirus exposure and HLA in healthy donors. This PCR relied on a set of 60 Vbeta primers and 13 Jbeta primers. Produced via immunoSEQ multiplex PCR; TCRdb's table is partial and in-frame only. The table has roughly 230,000 clones, about nine tenths seen once. Sequenced material: PBMCs. Every receptor here comes from a girl between 2 and 10 years old in good health and CMV-seronegative.

A word on this clone: The junction does not match germline at one end; this may be a read error. The chain combines TRBV7-9 with TRBJ1-1; D is uncertain. Germline values: CDR1 SEHNR, CDR2 FQNEAQ (reference sequence). The CDR3 covers 14 residues. CDR3 coding DNA: TGTTCCAGCAGCTTAGATTCGGGGAGCACTGAAGCTTTCTTT. Translated: CSSSLDSGSTEAFF.

The chain has TRBV6-1 and TRBJ1-2; tentative D call: TRBD1 (6 bases). The V gene lost 6 bases and the J gene lost 4 bases, with 15 bases spanning the gap. CDR1 is MNHNS, CDR2 SASEGT, per germline. There are 14 residues in the CDR3. This CDR3 reads CASRATGGSYGYTF. In nucleotides, the CDR3 is TGTGCCAGCAGGGCCACTGGGGGCAGCTATGGCTACACCTTC.

In its sample, this clone was seen once. The rearrangement joins TRBV2 to TRBJ1-1; TRBD1 aligns across 8 bases. This CDR3 has 14 residues. CDR1 and CDR2 from the germline V gene are SNHLY and FYNNEI. J gave up 5 bases and V 6 bases, and 8 bases lay outside the gene matches. The CDR3 sequence is CASRSDRGGTEAFF. In nucleotides, the CDR3 is TGTGCCAGCAGAAGTGACAGGGGAGGTACTGAAGCTTTCTTT.

The gene calls are TRBV6-1 and TRBJ2-7; tentative D call: TRBD1 (6 bases). Germline CDR1 is MNHNS and CDR2 is SASEGT. V lost 6 bases, J lost 3 bases, and 15 bases lay in between. There are 14 residues in the CDR3. The CDR3: CASSGPGTNYEQYF. The CDR3 DNA reads as TGTGCCAGCAGCGGACCCGGGACAAACTACGAGCAGTACTTC.

The chain couples TRBV15 to TRBJ2-1, with a tentative D call TRBD2 (6 bases). CDR1 is LNHNV and CDR2 is YYDKDF in the germline V gene (reference sequence). The length of the CDR3 is 14 residues. The germline V and J ends were trimmed by 6 bases and 6 bases, with 15 bases remaining between them. The DNA of the CDR3 is TGTGCCACCAGTCGCGGGGTAGCCGCCAATGAGCAGTTCTTC. Protein: CATSRGVAANEQFF.

This clone was seen a few times. The chain combines TRBV7-2 with TRBJ2-7; TRBD2 agrees at 13 bases. Unmatched junction bases numbered 6, after V lost 4 bases and J lost 6 bases. The germline gives CDR1 SGHTA, CDR2 FQGNSA. This CDR3 has 15 amino acids. CDR3 coding DNA: TGTGCCAGCAGCTCTCGGACTAGCGGGAGAAGCGAGCAGTACTTC. This encodes CASSSRTSGRSEQYF. Drawing the rest from reference TRBV7-2 and TRBJ2-7, the complete variable domain is GAGVSQSPSNKVTEKGKDVELRCDPISGHTALYWYRQSLGQGLEFLIYFQGNSAPDKSGLPSDRFSAERTGGSVSTLTIQRTQQEDSAVYLCASSSRTSGRSEQYFGPGTRLTVT.

This sequence joins TRBV7-9 and TRBJ1-1, with D maybe TRBD1 (6 bases). The V gene lost 7 bases and the J gene lost 5 bases, with 14 bases spanning the gap. This CDR3 has 13 residues. Germline values: CDR1 SEHNR, CDR2 FQNEAQ (reference sequence). CDR3 coding DNA: TGTGCCAGCAACGGGTGGGGGCGGACTGAAGCTTTCTTT. This codes for CASNGWGRTEAFF.

V usage is TRBV27 and J usage is TRBJ2-7, with D perhaps matching TRBD2 (6 bases). The germline gives CDR1 MNHEY, CDR2 SMNVEV (reference sequence). Trimming pared 6 bases from V and 9 bases from J, leaving 18 bases between. This CDR3 has 13 amino acids. The chain's CDR3 is CASRGLSIFGQYF. CDR3 nucleotides: TGTGCCAGCAGGGGACTTTCGATCTTCGGGCAGTACTTC.

J is TRBJ2-3 and V is TRBV19, with D possibly matching TRBD2 (5 bases). Germline loops: CDR1 LNHDA, CDR2 SQIVND (reference sequence). The ends were cut back, 5 bases at V and 6 bases at J, with 15 bases in the middle. This CDR3 has 14 residues. CDR3 amino acids: CASSPLGDTDTQYF. In nucleotides, the CDR3 is TGTGCCAGTAGTCCCCTGGGAGACACCGATACGCAGTATTTT.

This rearrangement joins TRBV7-6 to TRBJ1-4, with 10 bases matching TRBD1. Trimming cost V 2 bases and J 5 bases; bases outside gene matches: 8. This CDR3 comprises 17 residues. CDR1 is SGHVS, CDR2 FNYEAQ, per germline. The CDR3: CASSLRDRGSLNEKLFF. In DNA, the CDR3 is TGTGCCAGCAGCTTAAGGGACAGGGGTTCTTTAAATGAAAAACTGTTTTTT.

The chain is built from TRBV11-2 and TRBJ2-7, with 9 nucleotides matching TRBD1. From germline, CDR1 is SGHAT and CDR2 FQNNGV. The CDR3 consists of 15 residues. The V and J ends lost 5 bases and 1 base, in that order; junction bases with no gene match: 6. In nucleotides, the CDR3 is TGTGCCAGCAGCCCGGGACAGGGTCTGTCCTACGAGCAGTACTTC. Encoded protein: CASSPGQGLSYEQYF.

V usage is TRBV11-2 and J usage is TRBJ1-4; no clear D. This CDR3 has 14 residues. Trimming took off 3 bases at V and 2 bases at J, with 7 bases between the two ends. Germline CDR1 reads SGHAT; CDR2 reads FQNNGV. DNA of the CDR3: TGTGCCAGCAGCTTCGGAGGGACTAATGAAAAACTGTTTTTT. It codes for CASSFGGTNEKLFF. Variable domain in full (rest from reference TRBV11-2 and TRBJ1-4): EAGVAQSPRYKIIEKRQSVAFWCNPISGHATLYWYQQILGQGPKLLIQFQNNGVVDDSQLPKDRFSAERLKGVDSTLKIQPAKLEDSAVYLCASSFGGTNEKLFFGSGTQLSVL.

The V gene is TRBV15, the J gene TRBJ2-7; D remains ambiguous. Between the trimmed V and J ends, which lost 0 bases and 5 bases, there was a span of 17 bases. Per the germline V gene, CDR1 is LNHNV and CDR2 is YYDKDF (reference sequence). CDR3 length: 16 residues. CDR3 nucleotides: TGTGCCACCAGCAGAGAGGCCCCGACCGATCGGGACGAGCAGTACTTC. It yields the protein CATSREAPTDRDEQYF.

The rearrangement links TRBV27 to TRBJ2-1; the D gene is possibly TRBD1 (6 bases). The V end lost 2 bases, the J end lost 9 bases, and 17 bases lay between the germline ends. The CDR3 has 15 residues. Germline CDR1 is MNHEY and CDR2 is SMNVEV (reference sequence). CDR3 in DNA: TGTGCCAGCAGTTTAGTTGGGGGCCCCGTTCCTGAGCAGTTCTTC. It is translated as CASSLVGGPVPEQFF.

The chain has TRBV30 and TRBJ2-5; 11 bases map to TRBD2. Germline values: CDR1 GTSNPN, CDR2 SVGIG (reference sequence). The trim removed 3 bases at V and 2 bases at J, leaving 8 bases unmatched. The CDR3 totals 16 residues. The CDR3 nucleotides are TGTGCCTGGAGCCCTGGGCTAGCGGGGGGTCAAGAGACCCAGTACTTC. As protein: CAWSPGLAGGQETQYF.

The DNA of the CDR3 is TGTGCCAGCAGCTTAAGAGCAGGGCAAGAGACCCAGTACTTC. The encoded protein is CASSLRAGQETQYF. This sequence joins TRBV7-2 and TRBJ2-5, with D possibly being TRBD1 (5 bases). The CDR3 is 14 amino acids. Per the germline V gene, CDR1 is SGHTA and CDR2 is FQGNSA. The germline V and J ends were trimmed by 2 bases and 2 bases, with 9 bases remaining between them.

This chain connects TRBV21-1 to TRBJ2-3; the D segment call TRBD2 is taken from the table without a DNA check. TRBV21-1 is described as a pseudogene. The CDR3 spans 16 residues. CDR3 residues: CASSAPSGANTDTQYF. The CDR3 DNA reads as TGTGCCAGCAGCGCTCCTAGCGGGGCTAACACAGATACGCAGTATTTT.

CDR3: CASSSPVMGGLSNQPQHF. The CDR3 bases are TGTGCCAGCAGTTCCCCGGTCATGGGGGGTCTTTCCAATCAGCCCCAGCATTTT. The chain joins TRBV28 to TRBJ1-5; tentatively, D is TRBD1 (5 bases). Germline CDR1 and CDR2: MDHEN and SYDVKM. This CDR3 is 18 amino acids long. With 4 bases removed from V and 3 bases from J, the gap between germline ends came to 22 bases.

This chain links TRBV6-5 with TRBJ2-1; TRBD1 might be the D (6 bases). The CDR3 spans 12 residues. The V gene lost 5 bases and the J gene lost 7 bases, with 9 bases spanning the gap. From germline, CDR1 is MNHEY and CDR2 SVGAGI. CDR3 amino acids: CASSPTGNEQFF. The CDR3 coding sequence is TGTGCCAGCAGTCCTACAGGGAATGAGCAGTTCTTC.

This clone occurred once. This rearrangement joins TRBV6-6 to TRBJ2-5; 11 positions agree with TRBD2. Trimming took 7 bases from V and 5 from J; bases not matched to a gene: 9. Germline V gives CDR1 MNHNY, CDR2 SVGAGI (reference sequence). The CDR3 covers 15 residues. Here the CDR3 reads CASTLAGARGETQYF. The CDR3 DNA follows: TGTGCCAGCACACTAGCGGGGGCCCGAGGGGAGACCCAGTACTTC.

The chain is built from TRBV18 and TRBJ2-1; 8 bases align to TRBD2. With 3 bases clipped from V and 2 bases from J, the junction kept 3 bases outside the gene matches. The CDR3 sequence is 15 residues long. Germline values: CDR1 KGHSH, CDR2 LQKENI. This CDR3 reads CASSPVSGTYNEQFF. The CDR3 nucleotides are TGTGCCAGCTCACCCGTTAGCGGGACCTACAATGAGCAGTTCTTC. Based on the CDR3 plus reference TRBV18 and TRBJ2-1, the full variable domain is NAGVMQNPRHLVRRRGQEARLRCSPMKGHSHVYWYRQLPEEGLKFMVYLQKENIIDESGMPKERFSAEFPKEGPSILRIQQVVRGDSAAYFCASSPVSGTYNEQFFGPGTRLTVL.

CDR3 nucleotide sequence: TGCGCCAGCAGCCTGCCCTTCGAAGCGCAGATCACCGGGGAGCTGTTTTTT. The encoded protein is CASSLPFEAQITGELFF. The chain has TRBV5-1 and TRBJ2-2, with unresolved D. Germline CDR1 SGHRS, CDR2 YFSETQ. Trimming took off 4 bases at V and 4 bases at J, with 20 bases between the two ends. CDR3 length equals 17 residues.

This chain connects TRBV30 to TRBJ2-5; the match to TRBD2 covers 10 bases. Trimming at V came to 3 bases and at J to 4 bases, leaving 8 bases not matched to a gene. The CDR3 is 15 residues long. From germline, CDR1 is GTSNPN and CDR2 SVGIG (reference sequence). The CDR3 loop reads CAWSLSGGLGETQYF. The CDR3 DNA is TGTGCCTGGAGCCTTAGCGGGGGGTTAGGAGAGACCCAGTACTTC.